This T cell receptor (beta chain) originates from a study of regulatory T cells. Study results and caveats: Hydrophobic residues at CDR3 positions 6 and 7 were enriched in conventional CD4+ T cells of CD3G-deficient patients. Regulatory T cells showed the strongest V-J pair restriction and V/J gene skewing among patient repertoires.

Patients aged 2 to 39 years had fewer naive and more memory CD4+ and CD8+ T cells. CD4+ T cells were divided by sorting: CD25-high CD127-low Tregs, CD25-low CD127-high conventional cells. Amplification used 52 TRBV primers and 13 TRBJ primers. TCRdb keeps only in-frame clones here, not all; method: immunoSEQ multiplex PCR. The sample consists of tens of thousands of clones, about 94% of them appearing once. Germline CDR1 reads MDHEN; CDR2 reads SYDVKM. V lost 6 bases and J lost 5, with 17 bases in between. The length of the CDR3 is 14 residues. Note on this clone: What it binds is unknown.

The sequenced material came from conventional CD4+ T cells sorted from blood. V is TRBV28 and J is TRBJ2-7; a weak D match, TRBD2 (7 bases). The TCR was taken from a child aged 2-15 years with CD3G deficiency. The CDR3 sequence is CASREGGHSDEQYF. The DNA of the CDR3 is TGTGCCAGCAGGGAGGGGGGGCATAGTGACGAGCAGTACTTC.